The rows below give T cell receptor beta chains drawn from one sample of a study of shared clonotypes between healthy human individuals. Clones were read by immunoSEQ multiplex PCR, and TCRdb kept only the in-frame ones, dropping some. The sample has about 2.4 million clones; over 85% are singletons. What was sequenced was naive CD4+ T cells from PBMCs. These receptors came from a man younger than 30 in good health. Some clones in this sample may be carry-over from other donors' samples. Each CDR3 is given with its conserved first and last residue. Each record gives: CDR3 length, V gene, CDR3 protein.

cdr3_length: 15
v_call: TRBV9
cdr3_aa: CASSYLGSMNTEAFF

cdr3_length: 13
v_call: TRBV2
cdr3_aa: CASRGGRYHEQYF

cdr3_length: 17
v_call: TRBV28
cdr3_aa: CASNSYSTLTHTDTQYF

cdr3_length: 15
v_call: TRBV9
cdr3_aa: CASTDFHANTGELFF

cdr3_length: 14
v_call: TRBV15
cdr3_aa: CATSNRDSGEKLFF

cdr3_length: 16
v_call: TRBV18
cdr3_aa: CASSPPNSNSNQPQHF

cdr3_length: 12
v_call: TRBV19
cdr3_aa: CASSMTGQGYTF

cdr3_length: 15
v_call: TRBV19
cdr3_aa: CASSYSGRSYNEQFF

cdr3_length: 11
v_call: TRBV20-1
cdr3_aa: CSASLGETQYF

cdr3_length: 15
v_call: TRBV5-1
cdr3_aa: CASSLARQGQDTQYF

cdr3_length: 12
v_call: TRBV4-3
cdr3_aa: CASSQGASIQYF

cdr3_length: 16
v_call: TRBV27
cdr3_aa: CASRVTTGGKTYEQYF

cdr3_length: 16
v_call: TRBV12-1
cdr3_aa: CASSFARAGSTDTQYF

cdr3_length: 14
v_call: TRBV7-9
cdr3_aa: CASSFSGARGGYTF

cdr3_length: 13
v_call: TRBV25-1
cdr3_aa: CASSDPNRYEQYF

cdr3_length: 16
v_call: TRBV5-6
cdr3_aa: CASSWIAGGSTDTQYF

cdr3_length: 14
v_call: TRBV6-5
cdr3_aa: CASSYSNRVGEQFF

cdr3_length: 15
v_call: TRBV6-5
cdr3_aa: CASSPGTSGRVTQYF

cdr3_length: 14
v_call: TRBV28
cdr3_aa: CASSLAGHSYEQYF

cdr3_length: 16
v_call: TRBV7-2
cdr3_aa: CASSLFFGLQGEKLFF

cdr3_length: 13
v_call: TRBV12-5
cdr3_aa: CASGPGDKETQYF

cdr3_length: 14
v_call: TRBV5-1
cdr3_aa: CASSFGRGLETQYF

cdr3_length: 16
v_call: TRBV2
cdr3_aa: CASSQGRDRRHYGYTF

cdr3_length: 22
v_call: TRBV2
cdr3_aa: CASSEITWGTSGTYFLSYEQYF

cdr3_length: 14
v_call: TRBV5-6
cdr3_aa: CASSSAGAGQPQHF

cdr3_length: 15
v_call: TRBV30
cdr3_aa: CAWTMIGGHTDTQYF

cdr3_length: 16
v_call: TRBV6-6
cdr3_aa: CASSYGGQGYTDTQYF

cdr3_length: 13
v_call: TRBV5-1
cdr3_aa: CASSFAPAETQYF

cdr3_length: 15
v_call: TRBV7-3
cdr3_aa: CASSPGRFRSHEQFF

cdr3_length: 13
v_call: TRBV7-3
cdr3_aa: CASSSGGNTEAFF

cdr3_length: 15
v_call: TRBV5-1
cdr3_aa: CASSQRQGSVETQYF

cdr3_length: 18
v_call: TRBV5-1
cdr3_aa: CASRRRLAGGPQVNEQFF

cdr3_length: 15
v_call: TRBV6-6
cdr3_aa: CASSSTGERNDEQYF

cdr3_length: 13
v_call: TRBV7-2
cdr3_aa: CASSLGTDEKLFF

cdr3_length: 15
v_call: TRBV11-2
cdr3_aa: CASSPGTGGNYGYTF

cdr3_length: 15
v_call: TRBV28
cdr3_aa: CASSRTGWGDTEAFF

cdr3_length: 11
v_call: TRBV2
cdr3_aa: CASRVYETQYF

cdr3_length: 13
v_call: TRBV29-1
cdr3_aa: CSVGRTGSDTQYF

cdr3_length: 15
v_call: TRBV28
cdr3_aa: CASSLAKGQGYGYTF

cdr3_length: 16
v_call: TRBV27
cdr3_aa: CASRRHTGGASYEQYF

cdr3_length: 12
v_call: TRBV12-2
cdr3_aa: CASRPHRPEAFF

cdr3_length: 13
v_call: TRBV11-3
cdr3_aa: CASSPGQGREQYF

cdr3_length: 16
v_call: TRBV5-1
cdr3_aa: CASSLRGTSWQETQYF

cdr3_length: 15
v_call: TRBV28
cdr3_aa: CASRTPPDRGASAFF

cdr3_length: 13
v_call: TRBV29-1
cdr3_aa: CSASGTGVYEQYF

cdr3_length: 15
v_call: TRBV7-9
cdr3_aa: CASSLGSGSLDEQFF

cdr3_length: 14
v_call: TRBV19
cdr3_aa: CASSQEDGSYEQYF

cdr3_length: 13
v_call: TRBV14
cdr3_aa: CASSQDLGREQYF

cdr3_length: 13
v_call: TRBV5-1
cdr3_aa: CASSLQGPQPQHF

cdr3_length: 15
v_call: TRBV4-3
cdr3_aa: CASSPDRGSTDTQYF

cdr3_length: 14
v_call: TRBV2
cdr3_aa: CASSERGAGGELFF

cdr3_length: 16
v_call: TRBV28
cdr3_aa: CASSFQAAYSNQPQHF

cdr3_length: 15
v_call: TRBV6-5
cdr3_aa: CASSYFGQGISEQFF

cdr3_length: 14
v_call: TRBV4-1
cdr3_aa: CASSQLGLPWEQYF

cdr3_length: 14
v_call: TRBV18
cdr3_aa: CASSPSAGVYEQYF

cdr3_length: 13
v_call: TRBV30
cdr3_aa: CAWGTGVDEKLFF

cdr3_length: 19
v_call: TRBV7-3
cdr3_aa: CASSSTKRTSRDSTDTQYF

cdr3_length: 16
v_call: TRBV30
cdr3_aa: CARTPPGLSGANVLTF

cdr3_length: 16
v_call: TRBV7-9
cdr3_aa: CASSLGQFGHLEKLFF

cdr3_length: 13
v_call: TRBV19
cdr3_aa: CASTLQGSTEAFF